This TCR beta chain comes out of a study of blood T cell repertoires in COVID-19. Study summary: Some COVID-19 samples were acute and others convalescent; all came from the United States, Italy and Spain.

With 0 bases removed from V and 10 bases from J, the gap between germline ends came to 19 bases. The CDR3 sequence is 16 residues long. Germline CDR1 reads MNHEY; CDR2 reads SVGAGI. Patients at the Seattle site were enrolled during active infection and followed longitudinally. Authors' data handling: Nucleated cell number was recorded as an estimate derived from reference gene primer amplification. Here immunoSEQ multiplex PCR was the method, and the copy in TCRdb shows in-frame clones only, minus some. V, J and clone size derive from that table, while D and trimming were established from the DNA sequence. The sample contains some 180,000 clones, roughly 81% of which appear only once.

Sequencing used peripheral blood. V gene TRBV6-5 combines with J gene TRBJ2-1, with a possible D match to TRBD1 (6 bases). This TCR came from a woman aged 40 to 50 with COVID-19, enrolled during active disease. In DNA, the CDR3 is TGTGCCAGCAGTTACTCGCACAGGGTCCACAATCGGGAGCAGTTCTTC. Residues: CASSYSHRVHNREQFF.